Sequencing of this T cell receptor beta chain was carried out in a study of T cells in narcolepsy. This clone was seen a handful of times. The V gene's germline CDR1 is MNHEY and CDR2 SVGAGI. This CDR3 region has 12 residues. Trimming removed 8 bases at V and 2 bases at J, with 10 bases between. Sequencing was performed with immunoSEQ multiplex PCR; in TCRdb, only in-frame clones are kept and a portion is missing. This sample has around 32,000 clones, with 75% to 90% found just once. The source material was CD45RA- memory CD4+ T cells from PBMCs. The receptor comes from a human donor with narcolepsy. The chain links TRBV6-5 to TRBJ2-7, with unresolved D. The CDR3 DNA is TGTGCCAGCGGGAAGAAGACCTACGAGCAGTACTTC. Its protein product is CASGKKTYEQYF.